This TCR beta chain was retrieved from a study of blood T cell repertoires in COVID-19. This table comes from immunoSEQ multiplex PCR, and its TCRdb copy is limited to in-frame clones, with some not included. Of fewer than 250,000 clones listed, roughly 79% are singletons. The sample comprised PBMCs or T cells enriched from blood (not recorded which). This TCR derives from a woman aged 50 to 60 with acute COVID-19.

The CDR3 here is CASSPQTGDNSPLHF. Here the CDR3 DNA reads TGTGCCAGCTCACCACAAACAGGGGATAATTCACCCCTCCACTTT. V and J are TRBV18 and TRBJ1-6, with 7 bases aligning to TRBD1. V shed 1 base, J shed 5 bases, and the junction held 2 bases outside the gene matches. In germline, CDR1 is KGHSH, CDR2 LQKENI. This CDR3 has 15 amino acids. Based on the CDR3 plus reference TRBV18 and TRBJ1-6, the full variable domain is NAGVMQNPRHLVRRRGQEARLRCSPMKGHSHVYWYRQLPEEGLKFMVYLQKENIIDESGMPKERFSAEFPKEGPSILRIQQVVRGDSAAYFCASSPQTGDNSPLHFGNGTRLTVT.